This TCR beta chain was profiled in a study of metastatic and nonmetastatic thyroid tumors. Whole-study context: The comparison covered peripheral blood and tumor or nodule tissue in malignant and benign thyroid patients. Whole-study results and caveats: Reportedly, malignant thyroid tumors had significantly higher TCR beta diversity than benign nodules, in blood and tumor.

Germline V lookup: CDR1 SGHTA, CDR2 FQGTGA. CDR3 length: 14 amino acids. Trimming cost V 0 bases and J 4 bases, with 9 bases left between them. Many counts were recorded for this clone. The antigen remains undetermined. The entire patient cohort was treatment-naive prior to thyroid surgery. Per the original data handling: Clinicopathological groups of papillary thyroid cancer showed CDR3 differences that were used to build a distant-metastasis classifier. TCRdb re-clonotyped the PCR reads via MiXCR. The V and J calls were not made by the authors but by TCRdb's processing. The table lists more than 85,000 clones, about 9.1% of them singletons.

This clonotype originated in a female donor with papillary thyroid cancer or a benign thyroid nodule (not recorded which). Some clones in this sample may be carry-over from other donors' samples. The specimen was blood. The V and J genes are TRBV7-3 and TRBJ1-2; weak D call: TRBD1 (5 bases). CDR3 region: CASSLTSTGYGYTF. The CDR3 coding sequence is TGTGCCAGCAGCTTAACCTCCACAGGCTATGGCTACACCTTC.